The 16 T cell receptor beta chains reported below all come from one sample, sequenced in a study of T cells after yellow fever vaccination. TCRdb redid the calling of the 5' RACE reads with MiXCR, one entry per CDR3 protein. The sample has around 40,000 distinct CDR3 sequences; 6.5% to 8.5% are singletons. This specimen consisted of CD8+ T cells not binding an NS4B(214-222) dextramer, sorted from PBMCs, obtained 45 days after the yellow fever booster vaccination. The source is a man younger than 40 who received the YFV17D yellow fever vaccine.

In its sample, this clonotype was seen many times. The chain uses TRBV16 and TRBJ1-5; 8 positions agree with TRBD1. After removal of 0 bases from V and 1 base from J, the junction contained 11 bases not matched to a gene. Looked up from germline, CDR1 is KGHSY and CDR2 is FQNENV. The CDR3 has 19 residues. CDR3 region: CASSQSALAGGLSNQPQHF. CDR3 DNA: TGTGCCAGCAGCCAATCCGCGCTGGCAGGGGGCCTGAGCAATCAGCCCCAGCATTTT. Together with reference TRBV16 and TRBJ1-5, the CDR3 gives the full variable domain: GEEVAQTPKHLVRGEGQKAKLYCAPIKGHSYVFWYQQVLKNEFKFLISFQNENVFDETGMPKERFSAKCLPNSPCSLEIQATKLEDSAVYFCASSQSALAGGLSNQPQHFGDGTRLSIL.

The chain combines TRBV14 with TRBJ2-4, with 10 nucleotides matching TRBD2. V gave up 5 bases and J gave up 9 bases; unmatched junction bases: 7. CDR3 size: 14 residues. Looked up from germline, CDR1 is SGHDN and CDR2 is FVKESK. The CDR3 reads CASSKREGRSIQYF. The CDR3 region has the DNA TGTGCCAGCAGCAAGCGGGAGGGCCGCAGCATTCAGTACTTC.

This clonotype was picked up many times. V is TRBV10-3 and J is TRBJ2-7; D might be TRBD2 (5 bases). The CDR3 loop spans 16 amino acids. Germline V lookup: CDR1 ENHRY, CDR2 SYGVKD. The V end lost 2 bases, the J end lost 3 bases, and 17 bases lay between the germline ends. CDR3: CAISEPKGGGGYEQYF. Here the CDR3 DNA reads TGTGCCATCAGTGAGCCGAAAGGAGGTGGAGGCTACGAGCAGTACTTC.

This chain uses TRBV5-6 with TRBJ2-5, with TRBD2 as a possible D gene (6 bases). Trimming stripped 0 bases from V and 5 bases from J, with 11 bases between. Germline loops: CDR1 SGHDT, CDR2 YYEEEE. This CDR3 spans 14 amino acids. The CDR3 here is CASSLVLAWETQYF. The DNA for the CDR3 is TGTGCCAGCAGCTTGGTACTAGCTTGGGAGACCCAGTACTTC.

This clonotype was found many times. This chain links TRBV10-3 with TRBJ2-2, with D possibly being TRBD2 (6 bases). CDR3 length: 15 residues. Germline lookup yields CDR1 ENHRY and CDR2 SYGVKD. The V end was cut by 3 bases, the J end by 4 bases, with 12 bases between. This chain's CDR3 is CAISDRQGGTGELFF. CDR3 nucleotides: TGTGCCATCAGTGACAGGCAGGGAGGCACCGGGGAGCTGTTTTTT.

This clonotype was found many times. The gene calls are TRBV19 and TRBJ2-1, with 7 bases that match TRBD1. This CDR3 is built from 14 residues. Per germline, CDR1 LNHDA and CDR2 SQIVND (reference sequence). V shed 6 bases, J shed 4 bases, and the junction held 6 bases outside the gene matches. CDR3 in DNA: TGTGCCAGTAGGACAGGGAACCCATACAATGAGCAGTTCTTC. The encoded protein is CASRTGNPYNEQFF.

This clonotype was counted at least ten times. J is TRBJ2-3 and V is TRBV6-6; D is undetermined. The CDR3 extends over 11 amino acids. Trimming left V 4 bases short and J 3 bases short, with 2 bases between. Germline V CDR1 and CDR2: MNHNY, SVGAGI (reference sequence). The CDR3 is CASSWTDTQYF. The CDR3 region has the DNA TGTGCCAGCAGTTGGACAGATACGCAGTATTTT.

This clonotype was picked up many times. CDR3 residues: CSARAQPDTQYF. CDR3 bases: TGCAGCGCCCGGGCTCAGCCAGATACGCAGTATTTT. V is TRBV29-1 and J is TRBJ2-3; no firm D call. Trimming removed 7 bases from V and 4 bases from J, with 12 bases in between. CDR1 SQVTM and CDR2 ANQGSEA come from the germline V gene. The CDR3 consists of 12 residues.

This clonotype turned up a few times. This chain connects TRBV13 to TRBJ2-7; D perhaps matches TRBD2 (5 bases). This CDR3 comprises 13 residues. V was clipped by 3 bases and J by 6 bases, with 12 bases between them. Germline V gene data show CDR1 as PRHDT and CDR2 as FYEKMQ (reference sequence). The CDR3 spells CASSLGTGGEQYF. DNA for the CDR3: TGTGCCAGCAGCTTGGGAACCGGAGGCGAGCAGTACTTC.

This clonotype was observed many times. V usage is TRBV20-1 and J usage is TRBJ2-7, with D possibly being TRBD1 or TRBD2 (5 bases each). Germline V gene lookup returns CDR1 DFQATT and CDR2 SNEGSKA (reference sequence). This CDR3 has 14 residues. Between the trimmed V and J ends, which lost 3 bases and 4 bases, there was a span of 16 bases. CDR3 nucleotide sequence: TGCAGTGCTAGGTCTAGCAGGGTCTGGTACGAGCAGTACTTC. This sequence encodes CSARSSRVWYEQYF.

This clonotype occurred many times. V is TRBV5-5 and J is TRBJ2-1; a possible D gene is TRBD2 (6 bases). Germline values: CDR1 SGHKS, CDR2 YYEKEE (reference sequence). The CDR3 consists of 13 residues. Trimming removed 4 bases at V and 7 bases at J, with 12 bases between. CDR3 nucleotide sequence: TGTGCCAGCAGCCGACTGGCGGGAAATGAGCAGTTCTTC. As protein: CASSRLAGNEQFF.

The table lists this clonotype with many counts. This sequence joins TRBV24-1 and TRBJ2-1, with D possibly matching TRBD2 (7 bases). Trimming left V 5 bases short and J 6 bases short, with 22 bases between. This CDR3 spans 17 amino acids. From germline, CDR1 is KGHDR and CDR2 SFDVKD. DNA of the CDR3: TGTGCCACCAGTGCCGAAGCCCCGGGGGGCGGAGGCAATGAGCAGTTCTTC. The encoded protein is CATSAEAPGGGGNEQFF.

This clonotype was found a few times. The chain recombines TRBV29-1 with TRBJ2-1; 7 positions agree with TRBD2. Looked up from germline, CDR1 is SQVTM and CDR2 is ANQGSEA. The CDR3 is 14 amino acids. Here the CDR3 reads CSSGGRENYNEQFF. The CDR3 coding sequence is TGCAGTTCCGGCGGGCGGGAGAACTACAATGAGCAGTTCTTC.

This clonotype was counted many times. This chain connects TRBV6-1 to TRBJ2-2; D uncertain. CDR3 length equals 11 residues. Germline CDR1 reads MNHNS; CDR2 reads SASEGT. The DNA for the CDR3 is TGTGCTACAGCATGGACCGGGGAGCTGTTTTTT. The encoded protein is CATAWTGELFF.

The table lists this clonotype with many counts. The chain combines TRBV27 with TRBJ2-4; no definite D call. CDR1 is MNHEY, CDR2 SMNVEV, per germline (reference sequence). The length of the CDR3 is 13 residues. The ends were cut back, 2 bases at V and 9 bases at J, with 11 bases in the middle. The CDR3 is CASSLGKFSIQYF. CDR3 DNA: TGTGCCAGCAGTTTAGGGAAGTTTAGCATTCAGTACTTC.

The genes are TRBV19 and TRBJ2-1; D gene uncertain. Germline CDR1 reads LNHDA; CDR2 reads SQIVND (reference sequence). The ends were cut back, 4 bases at V and 9 bases at J, with 10 bases in the middle. This CDR3 comprises 12 residues. The CDR3 DNA reads TGTGCCAGTAGTAACCAGGTTCTTGAGCAGTTCTTC. The encoded protein is CASSNQVLEQFF.